Listed here are 28 T cell receptor beta chains from one sample, sequenced in a study of tissue T cells after allogeneic stem cell transplantation. Indicated time point: mouse harvest day 14 after allogeneic transplant. Mouse grafts combined 10^7 T-cell-depleted bone marrow cells with 10^6 splenic CD5+ T cells. Sequencing was performed with immunoSEQ multiplex PCR; in TCRdb, only in-frame clones are kept and a portion is missing. In the table there are about 1,500 clones, more than 50% of which are singletons. The source material was liver tissue. The receptor source for this set is a female BALB/c mouse given C57BL/6 T cells with graft-versus-host disease after an allogeneic hematopoietic cell transplant.

For this clone: Mouse names are used for the genes. Sequencing ends 1 residue short of the CDR3 end; the germline J gene provides the rest. This same CDR3 is encoded by further DNA sequences in the sample. The chain uses TRBV26 and TRBJ2-7; 11 bases are a match to TRBD2. Unmatched junction bases numbered 5, after V lost 3 bases and J lost 7 bases. The V gene's germline CDR1 is KGHPV and CDR2 FQNQEV (reference sequence). CDR3 length: 14 residues. The CDR3 loop is CASSLTGGALEQYF. The sequenced CDR3 bases are TGTGCCAGCAGTCTAACTGGGGGGGCTTTAGAACAGTAC.

In the case of this clone: Germline and genes: mouse. The read is 1 residue too short to cover the CDR3 end, so that end is filled in from the germline J gene. This chain uses TRBV26 with TRBJ2-1, with 8 positions matching TRBD2. Germline lookup yields CDR1 KGHPV and CDR2 FQNQEV (reference sequence). This CDR3 is built from 14 residues. Trimming cost V 6 bases and J 2 bases; bases outside gene matches: 3. Partial CDR3 DNA: TGTGCCAGCAGACTGGACTGGGACTATGCTGAGCAGTTC. Its translation: CASRLDWDYAEQF. The full CDR3 reads CASRLDWDYAEQFF.

Turning to this clone: The genes and germline here are from mouse. Sequencing ends 1 residue short of the CDR3 end; the germline J gene provides the rest. The V and J genes are TRBV1 and TRBJ2-5; unclear D gene. The CDR3 extends over 11 amino acids. Per germline, CDR1 NSQYPW and CDR2 LRSPGD (reference sequence). Trimming took off 1 base at V and 6 bases at J, with 2 bases between the two ends. The CDR3 sequence is CTCSAGDTQYF. The part of the CDR3 DNA that was read is TGCACCTGCAGTGCAGGGGACACCCAGTAC.

Comments on this clone: The listed genes are named as in mouse. The CDR3 sequence: CASSPTDNSPLYF. The CDR3 bases that were read are TGTGCCAGCAGCCCGACCGATAATTCGCCCCTCTAC. This sequence joins TRBV4 and TRBJ1-6, with D unclear. The read ends 1 residue before the CDR3 terminus; that terminus is restored from the germline J gene. TRBJ1-6 is an ORF, with its function uncertain. The CDR3 extends over 13 amino acids. The germline V and J ends were trimmed by 5 bases and 5 bases, with 7 bases remaining between them. The V gene's germline CDR1 is LGHDT and CDR2 YNNKQL (reference sequence).

With regard to this clone: Gene names and germline refer to mouse. The CDR3 goes on 1 residue after the read ends, and that part is filled in from the germline J gene. The genes are TRBV5 and TRBJ2-2, with TRBD1 matching 7 bases. The CDR3 runs 15 residues. V gave up 4 bases and J gave up 5 bases; unmatched junction bases: 7. Germline V lookup: CDR1 LGHNA, CDR2 YNLKQL (reference sequence). The part of the CDR3 DNA that was read is TGTGCCAGCAGCCTCAGACAGGGTGGGACCGGGCAGCTCTAC. It yields the protein CASSLRQGGTGQLY. The CDR3, in full, reads CASSLRQGGTGQLYF.

A word on this clone: Mouse gene names and germline throughout. The CDR3 goes on 1 residue after the read ends, and that part is filled in from the germline J gene. The rearrangement uses TRBV16 and TRBJ2-1; TRBD2 might be the D (6 bases). Trimming left V 0 bases short and J 3 bases short, with 9 bases between. Germline-derived CDR1 and CDR2 are SGHSA and FRNQAP. The CDR3 is 15 amino acids. The covered CDR3 bases are TGTGCAAGCAGCTTAGATGACTGGTTCTATGCTGAGCAGTTC. Protein: CASSLDDWFYAEQF. The whole CDR3 sequence reads CASSLDDWFYAEQFF.

As regards this clone: Gene names denote mouse genes. The read ends 1 residue early relative to the CDR3; the germline J gene fills the gap. This chain uses TRBV2 with TRBJ2-2, with D unresolved. Trimming stripped 0 bases from V and 0 bases from J, with 5 bases between. This CDR3 spans 15 amino acids. Germline CDR1 LGHNA, CDR2 YSYQKL. Incomplete CDR3 DNA: TGTGCCAGCAGCCAAGATGCCACAAACACCGGGCAGCTCTAC. Translated, it gives CASSQDATNTGQLY. The entire CDR3 protein reads CASSQDATNTGQLYF. The whole variable domain, remainder taken from reference TRBV2 and TRBJ2-2, is DPKIIQKPKYLVAVTGSEKILICEQYLGHNAMYWYRQSAKKPLEFMFSYSYQKLMDNQTASSRFQPQSSKKNHLDLQITALKPDDSATYFCASSQDATNTGQLYFGEGSKLTVL.

A note on this clone: The gene symbols are mouse symbols. From the germline J gene comes the end of the CDR3, since the read stops 1 residue before it. The rearrangement uses TRBV16 and TRBJ2-7; D remains unclear. The CDR3 length is 14 residues. With 1 base removed from V and 0 bases from J, the gap between germline ends came to 7 bases. Germline CDR1 reads SGHSA; CDR2 reads FRNQAP. CDR3 loop: CASSLVGFSYEQYF. The sequenced part of the CDR3 DNA is TGTGCAAGCAGCTTAGTTGGATTCTCCTATGAACAGTAC.

This clone turned up a few times. The gene symbols are mouse symbols. The sequenced fragment ends 1 residue before the CDR3 boundary, so the rest is inferred from the germline J gene. This rearrangement joins TRBV26 to TRBJ2-1; 7 bases match TRBD1. This CDR3 comprises 13 residues. The J segment lost 4 bases and the V segment lost 4 bases, leaving 1 base of the junction unmatched. Germline loops: CDR1 KGHPV, CDR2 FQNQEV (reference sequence). The sequenced CDR3 bases are TGTGCCAGCAGTCGACAGGGTTATGCTGAGCAGTTC. The encoded protein is CASSRQGYAEQF. The full-length CDR3 reads as CASSRQGYAEQFF. Supplemented by reference TRBV26 and TRBJ2-1, the full variable domain reads NSKVIQTPRYLVKGQGQKAKMRCIPEKGHPVVFWYQQNKNNEFKFLINFQNQEVLQQIDMTEKRFSAECPSNSPCSLEIQSSEAGDSALYLCASSRQGYAEQFFGPGTRLTVL.

With respect to this clone: Gene names refer to mouse genes. The read ends 1 residue shy of where the CDR3 ends; the end is completed using the germline J gene. This sequence joins TRBV5 and TRBJ2-7; 11 nucleotides agree with TRBD2. Germline V gene sequence: CDR1 LGHNA, CDR2 YNLKQL (reference sequence). J lost 7 bases, V lost 1 base, and 3 bases had no gene match. There are 14 residues in the CDR3. CDR3 DNA, as far as it was read: TGTGCCAGCAGCCAAGGGACTGGGGGGCGAGAACAGTAC. This sequence encodes CASSQGTGGREQY. The whole CDR3 protein is CASSQGTGGREQYF.

This clone was observed a handful of times. Germline and genes here are mouse. The CDR3 end falls 1 residue outside the read, so it is completed with the germline J gene. V and J are TRBV15 and TRBJ1-3; possible D gene TRBD1, 5 bases. Germline CDR1 reads SGHND; CDR2 reads FRSKSL. This CDR3 has 14 amino acids. The ends were cut back, 6 bases at V and 0 bases at J, with 9 bases in the middle. The CDR3 sequence is CASSRQNSGNTLYF. CDR3 DNA (partial): TGTGCCAGCAGCCGACAGAATTCTGGAAATACGCTCTAT.

The table lists this clone with a few counts. Mouse germline and gene names are used. From the germline J gene comes the end of the CDR3, since the read stops 1 residue before it. The chain uses TRBV23 and TRBJ1-2. The CDR3 has 14 amino acids. Looked up from germline, CDR1 is KGHTA and CDR2 is FQNQQP. The CDR3 DNA, read in part, is TGCTCCAGCAGTCATGACGGTGCAAACTCCGACTACACC. It specifies CSSSHDGANSDYT. In full, the CDR3 reads CSSSHDGANSDYTF. The entire variable domain, with the rest obtained from reference TRBV23 and TRBJ1-2, is as follows: DAAVTQKPRYLIKMKGQEAEMKCIPEKGHTAVFWYQQKQSKELKFLIYFQNQQPLDQIDMVKERFSAVCPSSSLCSLGIRTCEAEDSALYLCSSSHDGANSDYTFGSGTRLLVI.

In the case of this clone: Genes here carry mouse names. The CDR3 end lies 1 residue beyond the end of the read and is filled in from the germline J gene. The gene calls are TRBV23 and TRBJ2-3; TRBD1 is the table's D call, not checked against the DNA. The CDR3 loop spans 14 amino acids. The germline gives CDR1 KGHTA, CDR2 FQNQQP. The sequenced CDR3 bases are TGCTCCAGCAGTCCGCGACAGGGAGCAGAAACGCTGTAT. Protein product: CSSSPRQGAETLY. The full CDR3 protein reads CSSSPRQGAETLYF.

With respect to this clone: Gene names and germline match the mouse. The read terminates 1 residue ahead of where the CDR3 ends, so the germline J gene completes it. The chain is built from TRBV13-3 and TRBJ2-3; the match to TRBD2 covers 12 bases. Germline trimming cut 1 base from V and 0 bases from J; bases unmatched to any gene: 12. Germline V gives CDR1 NNHDY, CDR2 SYVADS. This CDR3 region has 20 residues. Incomplete CDR3 DNA: TGTGCCAGCAGTGATTATCCAGGGACTGGGGGGACAACTAGTGCAGAAACGCTGTAT. It translates to CASSDYPGTGGTTSAETLY. The full-length CDR3 reads as CASSDYPGTGGTTSAETLYF.

On this clone: The gene symbols are mouse symbols. Coverage ceases 1 residue before the CDR3 finishes, and the germline J gene fills in the end. The rearrangement joins TRBV31 to TRBJ2-5, with 10 bases that match TRBD2. CDR3 length: 15 amino acids. V was pared by 0 bases and J by 3 bases, with 3 bases of the junction left unmatched. Germline CDR1 and CDR2: GKSSPN and SITVG. CDR3 bases read: TGTGCCTGGAGTCTTCTGGACTGGGGGCAAGACACCCAGTAC. This gives the protein CAWSLLDWGQDTQY. The CDR3 in its entirety is CAWSLLDWGQDTQYF.

On this clone itself: All gene names here are mouse names. The CDR3 goes on 1 residue after the read ends, and that part is filled in from the germline J gene. The V gene is TRBV26, the J gene TRBJ2-3; D is undetermined. The CDR3 spans 13 residues. The V and J ends lost 3 bases and 0 bases respectively, with 4 bases between them. Germline CDR1 reads KGHPV; CDR2 reads FQNQEV (reference sequence). CDR3 bases read: TGTGCCAGCAGTCTTCAAAGTGCAGAAACGCTGTAT. The encoded protein is CASSLQSAETLY. The complete CDR3 reads CASSLQSAETLYF.

On this clone itself: The germline and genes are mouse ones. The CDR3 end lies 1 residue beyond the end of the read and is filled in from the germline J gene. This chain links TRBV1 with TRBJ2-5, with 8 bases fitting TRBD1. The CDR3 length is 13 residues. V was clipped by 1 base and J by 6 bases; unmatched bases: 0. The V gene's germline CDR1 is NSQYPW and CDR2 LRSPGD (reference sequence). The CDR3 is CTCSAGDRDTQYF. The DNA read from the CDR3 is TGCACCTGCAGTGCAGGGGACAGGGACACCCAGTAC.

A remark on this clone: Here the gene names and germline are mouse. The read ends 1 residue before the CDR3 terminus; that terminus is restored from the germline J gene. The gene calls are TRBV26 and TRBJ2-4, with a weak D call TRBD1 (5 bases). CDR3 length equals 16 residues. V lost 4 bases and J 0 bases, leaving 14 bases between the germline ends. The germline gives CDR1 KGHPV, CDR2 FQNQEV (reference sequence). This CDR3 reads CASSPVKGRSQNTLYF. CDR3 DNA, as far as it was read: TGTGCCAGCAGTCCGGTAAAGGGGAGGAGTCAAAACACCTTGTAC.

In its sample, this clone is large. Gene names and germline match the mouse. The read ends 1 residue shy of where the CDR3 ends; the end is completed using the germline J gene. The J gene is TRBJ1-1, the V gene TRBV1, with D possibly being TRBD1 (5 bases). Germline V CDR1 and CDR2: NSQYPW, LRSPGD (reference sequence). Trimming removed 1 base from V and 6 bases from J, with 6 bases in between. This CDR3 is built from 12 residues. CDR3 loop: CTCSAGGPEVFF. CDR3 DNA (partial): TGCACCTGCAGTGCAGGGGGACCAGAAGTCTTC.

As for this clone: Mouse gene names apply. The observed sequence ends 1 residue before the CDR3 terminus, with the missing tail filled in from the germline J gene. The chain recombines TRBV23 with TRBJ2-5; the D call TRBD1 from the table was never checked on the DNA. The germline V gene has CDR1 KGHTA and CDR2 FQNQQP. The CDR3 has 13 residues. The CDR3 here is CSSSQVRQDTQYF. Partial CDR3 DNA: TGCTCCAGCAGTCAAGTCAGACAAGACACCCAGTAC.

On this clone itself: The likely explanation is a read error, given a far larger clone one base away. Each gene name is a mouse one. Sequencing ends 1 residue short of the CDR3 end; the germline J gene provides the rest. The chain has TRBV17 and TRBJ2-7, with D perhaps assigned TRBD1 or TRBD2 (5 bases each). V was clipped by 1 base and J by 6 bases, with 7 bases between them. CDR3 length: 12 amino acids. Germline V gene data show CDR1 as MNHDT and CDR2 as YYDKIL. The sequenced CDR3 bases are TGTGCTAGCAGTAGAGGGGGGTTTGAACAGTAC. Translated, it gives CASSRGGFEQY. The full CDR3 protein is CASSRGGFEQYF.

For this clone: Gene names denote mouse genes. The read ends 1 residue shy of where the CDR3 ends; the end is completed using the germline J gene. This chain links TRBV12-1 with TRBJ1-4, with D perhaps TRBD1 (5 bases). V was pared by 1 base and J by 3 bases, with 8 bases between. The length of the CDR3 is 14 residues. The V gene's germline CDR1 is SGHSN and CDR2 HYEKVE. CDR3 loop: CASSLGGTNERLFF. CDR3 bases read: TGTGCCAGCTCTCTTGGGGGGACCAACGAAAGATTATTT.

This clone is a singleton in its sample. The gene symbols are mouse symbols. The read halts 1 residue ahead of the CDR3 end, with the missing end drawn from the germline J gene. V is TRBV26 and J is TRBJ1-4, with 8 bases fitting TRBD1. The V gene's germline CDR1 is KGHPV and CDR2 FQNQEV (reference sequence). V lost 4 bases, J lost 7 bases, and 5 bases stayed unmatched. The length of the CDR3 is 14 residues. The covered CDR3 bases are TGTGCCAGCAGTCCTGGACAGGGACCCGAAAGATTATTT. Translating gives CASSPGQGPERLF. The entire CDR3 protein reads CASSPGQGPERLFF. Using reference TRBV26 and TRBJ1-4 for the parts outside the CDR3, the full variable domain is NSKVIQTPRYLVKGQGQKAKMRCIPEKGHPVVFWYQQNKNNEFKFLINFQNQEVLQQIDMTEKRFSAECPSNSPCSLEIQSSEAGDSALYLCASSPGQGPERLFFGHGTKLSVL.

This clone has just a few counts. Germline and genes here are mouse. The read gets to within 1 residue of the CDR3 end, and the germline J gene fills in the rest. The chain uses TRBV12-1 and TRBJ2-7; no reliable D call. CDR1 is SGHSN, CDR2 HYEKVE, per germline. There are 11 residues in the CDR3. Trimming shortened V by 2 bases and J by 3 bases, and 4 bases separated the two germline ends. The DNA read from the CDR3 is TGTGCCAGCTCTCCCCTCTATGAACAGTAC. Its translation is CASSPLYEQY. The full CDR3 sequence reads CASSPLYEQYF.

This clone has just a few counts. Here the gene names and germline are mouse. The missing CDR3 end, 1 residue past where the read stops, is filled in from the germline J gene. The J gene is TRBJ2-2, the V gene TRBV16; 9 nucleotides match TRBD1. The CDR3 loop spans 15 amino acids. Trimming removed 5 bases from V and 4 bases from J; junction bases left unmatched: 5. Germline V gene data show CDR1 as SGHSA and CDR2 as FRNQAP. The CDR3 here is CASSLQGAGTGQLYF. CDR3 DNA, as far as it was read: TGTGCAAGCAGCCTACAGGGGGCCGGCACCGGGCAGCTCTAC.

A word on this clone: The gene names here belong to mouse. The CDR3 end is not reached by the read, which stops 1 residue before it; the germline J gene fills it in. The chain carries TRBV26 and TRBJ1-1, with a possible D match to TRBD1 (6 bases). CDR1 is KGHPV and CDR2 is FQNQEV in the germline V gene (reference sequence). The CDR3 is 14 residues long. V was pared by 4 bases and J by 0 bases, with 9 bases between. The chain's CDR3 is CASSPGQANTEVFF. The CDR3 DNA, read in part, is TGTGCCAGCAGTCCGGGACAAGCAAACACAGAAGTCTTC.

Comment on this clone: Gene names refer to mouse genes. The covered CDR3 bases are TGTGCTAGCAGTTCAGGGGGGGATGCTGAGCAGTTC. Amino acids: CASSSGGDAEQF. The whole CDR3 protein reads CASSSGGDAEQFF. The gene calls are TRBV29 and TRBJ2-1; D may be TRBD1 or TRBD2 (7 bases each). Coverage ceases 1 residue before the CDR3 finishes, and the germline J gene fills in the end. CDR1 is MSHET, CDR2 SYDVDS, per germline. The V end lost 4 bases, the J end lost 5 bases, and 9 bases lay between the germline ends. There are 13 residues in the CDR3.

Comments on this clone: One end of the junction fails to match germline, which may point to a read error. Mouse germline and gene names are used. The missing CDR3 end, 1 residue past where the read stops, is filled in from the germline J gene. V usage is TRBV3 and J usage is TRBJ2-3; possible D gene TRBD1, 5 bases. The germline V gene has CDR1 SNHLY and CDR2 FYNGKV (reference sequence). The CDR3 sequence is 17 residues long. CDR3 region: CASSFPIRTTSAEPLYF. The CDR3 DNA, read in part, is TGTGCCAGCAGCTTCCCTATCCGGACAACTAGTGCAGAACCGCTGTAT.